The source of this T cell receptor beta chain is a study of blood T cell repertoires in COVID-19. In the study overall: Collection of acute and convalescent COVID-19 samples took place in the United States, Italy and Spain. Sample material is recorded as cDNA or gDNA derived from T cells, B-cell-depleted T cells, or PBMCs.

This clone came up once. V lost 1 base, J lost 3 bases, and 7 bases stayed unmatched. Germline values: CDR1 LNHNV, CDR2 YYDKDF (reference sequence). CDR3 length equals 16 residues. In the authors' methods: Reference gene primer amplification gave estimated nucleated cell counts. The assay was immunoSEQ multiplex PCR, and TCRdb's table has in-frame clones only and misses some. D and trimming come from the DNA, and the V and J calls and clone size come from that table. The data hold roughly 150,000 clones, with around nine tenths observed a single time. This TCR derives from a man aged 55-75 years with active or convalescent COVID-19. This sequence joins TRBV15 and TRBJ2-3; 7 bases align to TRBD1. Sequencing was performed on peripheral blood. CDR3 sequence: CATSRGQGSDTDTQYF. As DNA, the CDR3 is TGTGCCACCAGCAGAGGACAGGGCTCTGATACAGATACGCAGTATTTT.